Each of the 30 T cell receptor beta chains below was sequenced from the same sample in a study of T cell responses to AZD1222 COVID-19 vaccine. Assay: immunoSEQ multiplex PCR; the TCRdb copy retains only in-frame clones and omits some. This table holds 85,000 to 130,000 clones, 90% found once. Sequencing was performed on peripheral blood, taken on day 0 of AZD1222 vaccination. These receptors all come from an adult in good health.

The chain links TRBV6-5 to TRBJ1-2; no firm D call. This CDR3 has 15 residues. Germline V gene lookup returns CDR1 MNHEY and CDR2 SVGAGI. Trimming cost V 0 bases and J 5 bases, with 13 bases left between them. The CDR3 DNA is TGTGCCAGCAGTTACTCCCCGTACGGGTCGTATGGCTACACCTTC. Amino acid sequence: CASSYSPYGSYGYTF.

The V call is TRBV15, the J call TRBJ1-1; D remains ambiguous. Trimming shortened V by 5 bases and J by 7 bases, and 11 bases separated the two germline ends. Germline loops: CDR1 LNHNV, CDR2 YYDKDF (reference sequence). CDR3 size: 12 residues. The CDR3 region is CATSRLQGEAFF. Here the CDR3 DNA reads TGTGCCACCAGCCGACTCCAAGGTGAAGCTTTCTTT.

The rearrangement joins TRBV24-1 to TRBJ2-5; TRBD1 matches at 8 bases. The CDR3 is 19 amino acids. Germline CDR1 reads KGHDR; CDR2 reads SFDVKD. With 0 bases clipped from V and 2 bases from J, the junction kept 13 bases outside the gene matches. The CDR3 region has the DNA TGTGCCACCAGTGATTTGTCGGGTCAGGGGGCGATCCAGCAAGAGACCCAGTACTTC. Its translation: CATSDLSGQGAIQQETQYF.

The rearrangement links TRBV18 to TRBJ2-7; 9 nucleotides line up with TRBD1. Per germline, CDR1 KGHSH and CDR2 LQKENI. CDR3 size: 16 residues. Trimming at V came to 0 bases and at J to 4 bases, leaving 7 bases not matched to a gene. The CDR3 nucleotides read TGTGCCAGCTCACCACCGATGGGACAGGGATTGTACGAGCAGTACTTC. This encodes CASSPPMGQGLYEQYF. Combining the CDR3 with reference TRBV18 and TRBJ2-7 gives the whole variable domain NAGVMQNPRHLVRRRGQEARLRCSPMKGHSHVYWYRQLPEEGLKFMVYLQKENIIDESGMPKERFSAEFPKEGPSILRIQQVVRGDSAAYFCASSPPMGQGLYEQYFGPGTRLTVT.

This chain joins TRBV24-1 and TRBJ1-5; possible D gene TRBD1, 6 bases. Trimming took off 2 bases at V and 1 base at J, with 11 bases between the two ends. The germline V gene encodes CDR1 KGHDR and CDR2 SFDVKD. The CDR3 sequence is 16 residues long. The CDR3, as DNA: TGTGCCACCAGTGATTCGGACAGCTTGAGCAATCAGCCCCAGCATTTT. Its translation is CATSDSDSLSNQPQHF.

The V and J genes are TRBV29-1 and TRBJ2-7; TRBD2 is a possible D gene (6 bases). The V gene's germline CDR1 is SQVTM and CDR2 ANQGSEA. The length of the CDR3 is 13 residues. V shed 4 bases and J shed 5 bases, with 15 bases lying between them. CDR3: CSVVSGLGDEQYF. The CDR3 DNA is TGCAGCGTTGTTTCGGGACTCGGAGACGAGCAGTACTTC.

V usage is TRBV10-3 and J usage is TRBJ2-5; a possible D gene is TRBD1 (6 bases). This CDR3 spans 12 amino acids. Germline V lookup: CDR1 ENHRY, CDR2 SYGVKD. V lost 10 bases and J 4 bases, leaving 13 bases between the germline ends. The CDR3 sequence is CASNRVGETQYF. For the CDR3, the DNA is TGTGCCAGCAACAGGGTTGGAGAGACCCAGTACTTC.

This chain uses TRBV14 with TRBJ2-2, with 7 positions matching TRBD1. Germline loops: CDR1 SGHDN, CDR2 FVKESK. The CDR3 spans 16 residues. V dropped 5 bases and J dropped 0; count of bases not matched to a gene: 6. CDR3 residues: CASSVTGTANTGELFF. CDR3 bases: TGTGCCAGCAGCGTGACCGGGACAGCGAACACCGGGGAGCTGTTTTTT. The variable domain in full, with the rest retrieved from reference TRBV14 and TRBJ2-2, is EAGVTQFPSHSVIEKGQTVTLRCDPISGHDNLYWYRRVMGKEIKFLLHFVKESKQDESGMPNNRFLAERTGGTYSTLKVQPAELEDSGVYFCASSVTGTANTGELFFGEGSRLTVL.

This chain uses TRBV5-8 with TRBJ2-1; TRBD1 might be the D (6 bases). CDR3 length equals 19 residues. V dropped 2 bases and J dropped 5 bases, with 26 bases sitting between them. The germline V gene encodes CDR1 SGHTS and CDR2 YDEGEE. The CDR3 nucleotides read TGTGCCAGCAGCTTAATCACAGGGTCCCAACCTACCCCGGACAATGAGCAGTTCTTC. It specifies CASSLITGSQPTPDNEQFF.

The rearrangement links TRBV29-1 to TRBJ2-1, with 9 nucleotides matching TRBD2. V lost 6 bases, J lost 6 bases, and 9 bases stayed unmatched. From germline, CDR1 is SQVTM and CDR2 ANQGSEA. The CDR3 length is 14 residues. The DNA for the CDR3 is TGCAGCGTGAGAGCGGGAGGCGGCCCCAATGAGCAGTTCTTC. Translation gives CSVRAGGGPNEQFF.

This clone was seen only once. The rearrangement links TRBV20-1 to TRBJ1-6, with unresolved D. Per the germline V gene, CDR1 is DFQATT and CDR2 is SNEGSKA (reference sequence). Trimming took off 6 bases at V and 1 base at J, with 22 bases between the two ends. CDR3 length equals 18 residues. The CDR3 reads CSASSASVGSSYNSPLHF. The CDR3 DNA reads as TGCAGTGCGAGTTCGGCCTCAGTGGGTTCGTCCTATAATTCACCCCTCCACTTT.

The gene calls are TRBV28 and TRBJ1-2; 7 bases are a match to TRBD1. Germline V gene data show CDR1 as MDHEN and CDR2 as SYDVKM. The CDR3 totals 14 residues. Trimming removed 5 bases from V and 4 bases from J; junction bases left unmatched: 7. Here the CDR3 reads CASSLTGEAYGYTF. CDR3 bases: TGTGCCAGCAGTCTCACAGGGGAAGCCTATGGCTACACCTTC.

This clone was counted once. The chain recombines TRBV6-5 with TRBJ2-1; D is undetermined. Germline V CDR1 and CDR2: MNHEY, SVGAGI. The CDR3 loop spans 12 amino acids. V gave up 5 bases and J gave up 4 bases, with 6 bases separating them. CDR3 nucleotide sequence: TGTGCCAGCAGTATAAGTTACAATGAGCAGTTCTTC. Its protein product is CASSISYNEQFF.

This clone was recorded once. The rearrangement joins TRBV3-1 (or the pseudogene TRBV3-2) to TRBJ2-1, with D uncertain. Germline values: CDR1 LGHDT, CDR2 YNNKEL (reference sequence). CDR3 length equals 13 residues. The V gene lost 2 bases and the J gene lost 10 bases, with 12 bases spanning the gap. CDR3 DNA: TGTGCCAGCAGCCAATTTGGACGCGCAGAGCAGTTCTTC. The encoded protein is CASSQFGRAEQFF.

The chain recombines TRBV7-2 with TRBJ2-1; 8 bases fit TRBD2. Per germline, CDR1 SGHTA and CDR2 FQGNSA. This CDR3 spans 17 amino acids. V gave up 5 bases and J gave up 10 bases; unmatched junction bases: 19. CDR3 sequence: CASSPLGGIAGFGEQFF. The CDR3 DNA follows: TGTGCCAGCAGCCCCCTTGGGGGGATAGCGGGATTTGGGGAGCAGTTCTTC.

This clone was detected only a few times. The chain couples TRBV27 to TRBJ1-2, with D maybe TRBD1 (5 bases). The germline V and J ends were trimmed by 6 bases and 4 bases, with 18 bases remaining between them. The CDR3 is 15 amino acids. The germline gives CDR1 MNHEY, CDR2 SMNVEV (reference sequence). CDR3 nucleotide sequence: TGTGCCAGCAGCCCGAAGGGGACGTGGAGCTATGGCTACACCTTC. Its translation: CASSPKGTWSYGYTF.

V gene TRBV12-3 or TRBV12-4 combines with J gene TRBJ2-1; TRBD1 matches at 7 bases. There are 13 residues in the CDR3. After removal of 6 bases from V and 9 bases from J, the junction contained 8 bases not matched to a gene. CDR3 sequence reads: CASSYRTGGEQFF. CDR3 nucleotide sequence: TGTGCCAGCAGCTACAGGACAGGCGGTGAGCAGTTCTTC.

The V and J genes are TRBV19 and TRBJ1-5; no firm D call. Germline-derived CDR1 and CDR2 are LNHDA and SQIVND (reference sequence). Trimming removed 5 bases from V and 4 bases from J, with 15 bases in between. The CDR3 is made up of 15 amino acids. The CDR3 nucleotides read TGTGCCAGTAGTGAAGGAGCCAGGTTGAATCAGCCCCAGCATTTT. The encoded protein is CASSEGARLNQPQHF. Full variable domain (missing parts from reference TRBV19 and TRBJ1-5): DGGITQSPKYLFRKEGQNVTLSCEQNLNHDAMYWYRQDPGQGLRLIYYSQIVNDFQKGDIAEGYSVSREKKESFPLTVTSAQKNPTAFYLCASSEGARLNQPQHFGDGTRLSIL.

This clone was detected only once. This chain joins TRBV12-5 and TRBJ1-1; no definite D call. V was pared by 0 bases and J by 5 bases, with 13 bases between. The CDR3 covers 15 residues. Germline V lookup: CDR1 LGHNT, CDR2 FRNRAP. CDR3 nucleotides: TGTGCTAGTGGTTTGGTACTACGACCAAAGACTGAAGCTTTCTTT. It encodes CASGLVLRPKTEAFF.

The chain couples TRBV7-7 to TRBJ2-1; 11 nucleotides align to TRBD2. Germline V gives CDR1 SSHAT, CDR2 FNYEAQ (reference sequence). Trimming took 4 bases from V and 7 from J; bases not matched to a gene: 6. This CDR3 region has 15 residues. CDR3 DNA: TGTGCCAGCAGCTCGGGACTAGCGGCCCCTAATGAGCAGTTCTTC. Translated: CASSSGLAAPNEQFF.

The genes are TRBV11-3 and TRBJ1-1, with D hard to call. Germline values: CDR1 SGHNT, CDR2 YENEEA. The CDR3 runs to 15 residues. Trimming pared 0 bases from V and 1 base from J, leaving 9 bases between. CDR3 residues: CASSLDTYGNTEAFF. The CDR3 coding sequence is TGTGCCAGCAGCTTAGATACGTACGGGAACACTGAAGCTTTCTTT.

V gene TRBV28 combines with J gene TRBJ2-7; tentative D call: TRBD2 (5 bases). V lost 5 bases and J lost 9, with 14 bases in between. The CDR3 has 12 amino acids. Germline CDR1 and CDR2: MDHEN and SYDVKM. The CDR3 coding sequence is TGTGCCAGCAGTCCCCTTGGACTGTTGCAGTACTTC. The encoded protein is CASSPLGLLQYF.

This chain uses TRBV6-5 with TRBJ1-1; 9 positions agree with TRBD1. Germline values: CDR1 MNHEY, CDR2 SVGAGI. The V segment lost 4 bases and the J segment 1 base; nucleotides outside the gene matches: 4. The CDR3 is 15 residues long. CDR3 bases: TGTGCCAGCAGTTGGACAGGGGAGGGGAACACTGAAGCTTTCTTT. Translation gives CASSWTGEGNTEAFF.

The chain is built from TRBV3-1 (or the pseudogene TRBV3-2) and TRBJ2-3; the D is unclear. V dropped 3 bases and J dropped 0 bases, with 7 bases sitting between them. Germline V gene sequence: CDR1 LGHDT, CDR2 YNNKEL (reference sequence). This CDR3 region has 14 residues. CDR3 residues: CASSHSGSTDTQYF. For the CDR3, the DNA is TGTGCCAGCAGCCATAGTGGGAGCACAGATACGCAGTATTTT.

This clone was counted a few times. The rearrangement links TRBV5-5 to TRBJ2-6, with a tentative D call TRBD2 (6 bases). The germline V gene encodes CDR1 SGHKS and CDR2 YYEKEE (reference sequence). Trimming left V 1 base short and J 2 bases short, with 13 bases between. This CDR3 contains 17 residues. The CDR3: CASSLLGGTAGANVLTF. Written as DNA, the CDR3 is TGTGCCAGCAGCTTGCTCGGCGGGACGGCTGGGGCCAACGTCCTGACTTTC.

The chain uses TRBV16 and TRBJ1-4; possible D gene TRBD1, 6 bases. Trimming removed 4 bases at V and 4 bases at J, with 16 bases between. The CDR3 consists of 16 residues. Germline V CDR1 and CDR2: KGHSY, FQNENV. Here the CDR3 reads CASSPSLGASNEKLFF. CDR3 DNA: TGTGCCAGCAGCCCATCACTGGGGGCGAGTAATGAAAAACTGTTTTTT.

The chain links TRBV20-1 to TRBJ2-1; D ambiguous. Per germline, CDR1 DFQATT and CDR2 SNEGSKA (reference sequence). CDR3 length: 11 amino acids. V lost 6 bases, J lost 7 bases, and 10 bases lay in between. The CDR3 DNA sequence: TGCAGTGCCCCCGACCTTAATGAGCAGTTCTTC. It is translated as CSAPDLNEQFF.

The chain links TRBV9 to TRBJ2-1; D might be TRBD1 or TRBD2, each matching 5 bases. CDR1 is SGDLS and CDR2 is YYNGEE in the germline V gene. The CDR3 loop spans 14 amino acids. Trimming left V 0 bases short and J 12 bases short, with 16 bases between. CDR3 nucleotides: TGTGCCAGCAGCGTAGAGCCCAGCCGAGGGGTGCAGTTCTTC. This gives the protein CASSVEPSRGVQFF.

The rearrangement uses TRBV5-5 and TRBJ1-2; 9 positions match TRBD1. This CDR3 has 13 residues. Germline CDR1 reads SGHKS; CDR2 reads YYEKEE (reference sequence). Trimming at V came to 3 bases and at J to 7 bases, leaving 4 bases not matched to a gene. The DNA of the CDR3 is TGTGCCAGCAGCTGGGGACAGGGTGGTGGCTACACCTTC. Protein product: CASSWGQGGGYTF. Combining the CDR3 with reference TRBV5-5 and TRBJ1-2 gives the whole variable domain DAGVTQSPTHLIKTRGQQVTLRCSPISGHKSVSWYQQVLGQGPQFIFQYYEKEERGRGNFPDRFSARQFPNYSSELNVNALLLGDSALYLCASSWGQGGGYTFGSGTRLTVV.

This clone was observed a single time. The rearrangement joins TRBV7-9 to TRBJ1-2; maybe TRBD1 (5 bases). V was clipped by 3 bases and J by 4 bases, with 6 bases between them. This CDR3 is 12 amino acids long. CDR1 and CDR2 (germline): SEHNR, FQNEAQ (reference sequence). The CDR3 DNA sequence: TGTGCCAGCAGCTTCAGGGCCTATGGCTACACCTTC. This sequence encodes CASSFRAYGYTF.